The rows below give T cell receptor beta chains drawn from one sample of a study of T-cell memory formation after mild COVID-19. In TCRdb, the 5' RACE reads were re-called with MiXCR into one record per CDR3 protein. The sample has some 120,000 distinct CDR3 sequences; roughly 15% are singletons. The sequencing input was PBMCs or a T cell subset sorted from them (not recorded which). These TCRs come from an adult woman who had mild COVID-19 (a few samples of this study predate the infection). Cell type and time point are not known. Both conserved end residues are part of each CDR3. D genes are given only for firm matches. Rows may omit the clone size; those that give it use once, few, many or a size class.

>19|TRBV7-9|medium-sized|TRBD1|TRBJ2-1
TGTGCCAGCAGCTTACCTCTTGTTGGGTCGTGGACAGGGAGGAATGAGCAGTTCTTC
CASSLPLVGSWTGRNEQFF
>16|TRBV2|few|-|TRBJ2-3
TGTGCCAGCAGTGAAGTACTCGGCGGCCTGGCAGATACGCAGTATTTT
CASSEVLGGLADTQYF
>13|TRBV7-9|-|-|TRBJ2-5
TGTGCCAGCAGCTTAAGCAGGGGAGAGACCCAGTACTTC
CASSLSRGETQYF
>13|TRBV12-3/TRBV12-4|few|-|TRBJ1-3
TGTGCCAGCAGTTTAGATAGAGGAAACACCATATATTTT
CASSLDRGNTIYF
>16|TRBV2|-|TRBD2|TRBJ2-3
TGTGCCAGCAGTGTATCACGGGGGGGCCGCACAGATACGCAGTATTTT
CASSVSRGGRTDTQYF
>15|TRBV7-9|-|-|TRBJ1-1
TGTGCCAGCAGCTTAGCTAAGGGTGGGGACACTGAAGCTTTCTTT
CASSLAKGGDTEAFF
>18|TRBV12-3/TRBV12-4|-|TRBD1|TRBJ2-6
TGTGCCAGCAGTTTATGGGACAGGGGGAGCTCTGGGGCCAACGTCCTGACTTTC
CASSLWDRGSSGANVLTF
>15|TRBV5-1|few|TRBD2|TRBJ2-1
TGCGCCAGCAGCCCTGGGACTAGCGAGTTCAATGAGCAGTTCTTC
CASSPGTSEFNEQFF
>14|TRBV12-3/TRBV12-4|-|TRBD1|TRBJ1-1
TGTGCCAGCAGTTTGACAGGGACCAACACTGAAGCTTTCTTT
CASSLTGTNTEAFF
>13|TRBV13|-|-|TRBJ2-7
TGTGCCAGCAGCTTAGGCTGGCGGGACGAGCAGTACTTC
CASSLGWRDEQYF
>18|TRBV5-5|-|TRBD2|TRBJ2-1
TGTGCCAGCAGCTTCAGAGGGACTAGCGGGATTACCCCCAATGAGCAGTTCTTC
CASSFRGTSGITPNEQFF
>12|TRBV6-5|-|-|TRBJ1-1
TGTGCCAGCTTTCCCGGGAACACTGAAGCTTTCTTT
CASFPGNTEAFF
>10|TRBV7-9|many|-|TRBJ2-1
TGTGCCAGCAGCTTAGGCGAGCAGTTCTTC
CASSLGEQFF